This TCR beta chain was profiled in a study of HIV-infected patients and healthy controls. The CDR3 consists of 14 residues. Germline lookup yields CDR1 DFQATT and CDR2 SNEGSKA (reference sequence). V was pared by 6 bases and J by 8 bases, with 12 bases of the junction left unmatched. TCRdb processed the 5' RACE reads anew with MiXCR; each CDR3 protein has one entry. The data contain 70,000 or so distinct CDR3 sequences, 16% of them seen just once; the ten biggest clones take up under 6%. The rearrangement links TRBV20-1 to TRBJ2-1; TRBD2 matches at 8 bases. This clonotype was obtained from a human donor in good health. Material for sequencing was CD4+ T cells from blood. This chain's CDR3 is CSATEIAGFHEQFF. The CDR3 DNA follows: TGCAGTGCCACGGAGATAGCGGGATTCCATGAGCAGTTCTTC.